This is a list of T cell receptor beta chains from one sample in a study of T cells in Graves' hyperthyroidism and ophthalmopathy. TCRdb fed the multiplex PCR reads into MiXCR, producing one record per CDR3 protein. Of around 520,000 distinct CDR3 sequences listed, approximately 15% are singletons. The sample consisted of blood. The receptors originated from a woman in her forties with Graves' hyperthyroidism. The CDR3 runs from the conserved cysteine through the conserved F or W. The order of the fields is D gene, J gene, clone size, V gene, CDR3 DNA, CDR3 protein. A D gene is named only where the DNA matches it firmly. A row's size may be missing; if present it is once, few, many or a size class.

>NA|TRBJ2-5|many|TRBV29-1
TGCAGCGCCTACAGGGCCACCGCGGGGCCAGAGACCCAGTACTTC
CSAYRATAGPETQYF
>TRBD2|TRBJ2-7|few|TRBV10-3
TGTGCCACGAGGACTAGCGGGAGTATCTACGAGCAGTACTTC
CATRTSGSIYEQYF
>TRBD2|TRBJ2-3|many|TRBV20-1
TGCAGTGCATTAACTGGGGGGAGGGCAGATACGCAGTATTTT
CSALTGGRADTQYF
>NA|TRBJ2-1|NA|TRBV27
TGTGCCACACAAGACGGTCAGGGGCCCAATGAGCAGTTCTTC
CATQDGQGPNEQFF
>TRBD2|TRBJ2-5|NA|TRBV9
TGTGCCAGCAGCGATGGACTAGTCTCGGTCGAGACCCAGTACTTC
CASSDGLVSVETQYF
>TRBD1|TRBJ2-5|many|TRBV12-3/TRBV12-4
TGTGCCAGCAGTGAAACACCGGGACAGGGTCTTAGTAACAAGGAGACCCAGTACTTC
CASSETPGQGLSNKETQYF
>TRBD1|TRBJ1-6|NA|TRBV24-1
TGTGCCACCAGTGATTCCGGGACAGCGAGTTCACCCCTCCACTTT
CATSDSGTASSPLHF
>TRBD2|TRBJ2-1|many|TRBV28
TGTGCCAGCAGTTTATTCGGGAGGAATGAGCAGTTCTTC
CASSLFGRNEQFF
>TRBD1|TRBJ2-7|few|TRBV10-3
TGTGCCATTAAGGGACAGCTAGCCTACGAGCAGTACTTC
CAIKGQLAYEQYF
>NA|TRBJ1-2|many|TRBV20-1
TGCAGTGCTTCCGGGGACTCTAAGGGCGGCTACACCTTC
CSASGDSKGGYTF
>NA|TRBJ1-1|many|TRBV27
TGTGCCAGCAGCATAAACCGGGACGCTGAAGCTTTCTTT
CASSINRDAEAFF
>TRBD1|TRBJ1-2|NA|TRBV28
TGTGCCAGCAGTTTAGGGACAGGGAATTATGATGGCTACACCTTC
CASSLGTGNYDGYTF
>NA|TRBJ1-4|few|TRBV9
TGTGCCAGCAGTCCGACTTGGGGGGGGGAAGGGGAAAAACTGTTTTTT
CASSPTWGGEGEKLFF
>NA|TRBJ1-2|NA|TRBV20-1
TGCAGTGCGCCTCCAGAGGGCCCCTTCTATGGCTACACCTTC
CSAPPEGPFYGYTF
>NA|TRBJ1-1|NA|TRBV4-1
TGCGCCAGCAGCCAAGATCCCGGGAGAAAAGCTTTCTTT
CASSQDPGRKAFF
>NA|TRBJ2-7|NA|TRBV20-1
TGCAGTGCTAGAGGTTTTCGTCGGGACTACGAGCAGTACTTC
CSARGFRRDYEQYF
>TRBD1|TRBJ1-1|many|TRBV3-1
TGTGCCAGCAGCCACCGGGACAGGGCAAACACTGAAGCTTTCTTT
CASSHRDRANTEAFF
>NA|TRBJ2-7|many|TRBV11-2
TGTGCCAGCAGCTCGAACGGGGCGGTGGAGCAGTACTTC
CASSSNGAVEQYF
>NA|TRBJ1-4|few|TRBV29-1
TGCAGCGTTGCCCAGCAGGGGAGCGAAAAACTGTTTTTT
CSVAQQGSEKLFF
>TRBD2|TRBJ2-1|NA|TRBV29-1
TGCAGCGTTGAAGAGGGACTATTTTACAATGAGCAGTTCTTC
CSVEEGLFYNEQFF
>NA|TRBJ1-1|NA|TRBV5-5
TGTGCCAGCAGGACCGACAGGCCCGGGGCTGAAGCTTTCTTT
CASRTDRPGAEAFF
>TRBD1|TRBJ2-7|NA|TRBV28
TGTGCCAGCAAAACCGGGACAGGGGACGCCGAGCAGTACTTC
CASKTGTGDAEQYF
>NA|TRBJ2-1|many|TRBV6-1
TGTGCCAGCAATGGCCTAGGCTCCTACAATGAGCAGTTCTTC
CASNGLGSYNEQFF
>TRBD1|TRBJ2-7|many|TRBV2
TGTGCCAGCAGTACCGCGGGACAGGGTGATTACGAGCAGTACTTC
CASSTAGQGDYEQYF
>NA|TRBJ2-3|few|TRBV7-6
TGTGCCAGCAGCTTAGCTGGACTGGTCCCTAGCACAGATACGCAGTATTTT
CASSLAGLVPSTDTQYF
>TRBD2|TRBJ2-7|many|TRBV29-1
TGCAGCGTAGGGACTAGCGGGGCCTACGAGCAGTACTTC
CSVGTSGAYEQYF
>NA|TRBJ2-2|few|TRBV5-1
TGCGCCAGCAGCCCGGACAGATCCGGGGAGCTGTTTTTT
CASSPDRSGELFF
>NA|TRBJ1-1|many|TRBV7-9
TGTGCCAGCAGCTACGGCACTGAAGCTTTCTTT
CASSYGTEAFF
>NA|TRBJ2-7|many|TRBV11-2
TGTGCCAGCAGCCCGAGACTAGACCCATCCTACGAGCAGTACTTC
CASSPRLDPSYEQYF
>NA|TRBJ1-1|many|TRBV11-1
TGTGCCAGCTCACTGGCTATGAACACTGAAGCTTTCTTT
CASSLAMNTEAFF
>NA|TRBJ1-4|NA|TRBV20-1
TGCAGTGCTACTACAGGGATGGGTGAAAAACTGTTTTTT
CSATTGMGEKLFF